These 10 T cell receptor beta chains originate from one sample sequenced in a study of cytomegalovirus exposure and HLA in healthy donors. It was with 60 Vbeta and 13 Jbeta primers that the PCR ran. Here immunoSEQ multiplex PCR was the method, and the copy in TCRdb shows in-frame clones only, minus some. This sample has more than 90,000 clones; less than 80% occur once, and the top ten carry approximately 6.3%. Material: PBMCs. The receptors were gathered from a boy between 5 and 17 years old in good health and CMV-seropositive.

The chain uses TRBV27 and TRBJ2-3; maybe TRBD2 (5 bases). Germline CDR1 is MNHEY and CDR2 is SMNVEV (reference sequence). The CDR3 is 14 residues long. V shed 4 bases and J shed 6 bases, with 14 bases lying between them. The CDR3 coding sequence is TGTGCCAGCAGTTCGGGGTATCATTCGGATACGCAGTATTTT. Its protein is CASSSGYHSDTQYF.

This clone has only one observation. This rearrangement joins TRBV4-2 to TRBJ1-1; TRBD1 might be the D (6 bases). The CDR3 consists of 15 residues. Looked up from germline, CDR1 is LGHNA and CDR2 is YNFKEQ. V was trimmed by 4 bases and J by 4 bases, leaving 16 bases between them. The chain's CDR3 is CASSLKAGESTEAFF. The DNA of the CDR3 is TGTGCCAGCAGCCTTAAAGCAGGGGAGAGCACTGAAGCTTTCTTT.

This clone has only a few counts. This chain joins TRBV7-9 and TRBJ1-1; D might be TRBD1 (6 bases). Trimming took off 4 bases at V and 2 bases at J, with 14 bases between the two ends. Germline lookup yields CDR1 SEHNR and CDR2 FQNEAQ (reference sequence). The CDR3 runs to 15 residues. CDR3 sequence: CASSSQGFFNTEAFF. The CDR3 DNA sequence: TGTGCCAGCAGCTCGCAGGGGTTTTTCAACACTGAAGCTTTCTTT.

The chain couples TRBV6-6 to TRBJ1-2; the match to TRBD1 covers 9 bases. V was clipped by 6 bases and J by 4 bases; unmatched bases: 9. The V gene's germline CDR1 is MNHNY and CDR2 SVGAGI (reference sequence). The CDR3 is 15 amino acids. The CDR3 sequence is CASRTGQGLVYGYTF. The CDR3 bases are TGTGCCAGCAGGACGGGACAGGGACTGGTCTATGGCTACACCTTC.

In this sample, this clone turned up once. The V gene is TRBV5-1, the J gene TRBJ1-2; a possible D gene is TRBD1 (5 bases). V was pared by 2 bases and J by 2 bases, with 13 bases between. Germline assignment: CDR1 SGHRS and CDR2 YFSETQ. This CDR3 has 15 amino acids. The DNA for the CDR3 is TGCGCCAGCAGCTTAAACACAGGCCAGAACTATGGCTACACCTTC. It translates to CASSLNTGQNYGYTF.

The J gene is TRBJ2-7, the V gene TRBV5-6, with 8 bases aligning to TRBD2. This CDR3 comprises 16 residues. Per the germline V gene, CDR1 is SGHDT and CDR2 is YYEEEE. V was pared by 0 bases and J by 7 bases, with 12 bases of the junction left unmatched. The CDR3 spells CASSLVAGTLYGEQYF. The CDR3 DNA is TGTGCCAGCAGCTTGGTAGCGGGGACCCTGTATGGGGAGCAGTACTTC. Combining the CDR3 with reference TRBV5-6 and TRBJ2-7 gives the whole variable domain DAGVTQSPTHLIKTRGQQVTLRCSPKSGHDTVSWYQQALGQGPQFIFQYYEEEERQRGNFPDRFSGHQFPNYSSELNVNALLLGDSALYLCASSLVAGTLYGEQYFGPGTRLTVT.

The CDR3 nucleotides are TGTGCCAGCAGCGCCTCCGGACAGAACACTGAAGCTTTCTTT. It codes for CASSASGQNTEAFF. This chain joins TRBV9 and TRBJ1-1; D possibly corresponds to TRBD1 (5 bases). The germline V and J ends were trimmed by 3 bases and 1 base, with 10 bases remaining between them. The length of the CDR3 is 14 residues. The germline gives CDR1 SGDLS, CDR2 YYNGEE.

This clone was observed a few times. The chain joins TRBV2 to TRBJ1-1; tentatively, D is TRBD1 (6 bases). Trimming stripped 7 bases from V and 1 base from J, with 10 bases between. Germline V gene sequence: CDR1 SNHLY, CDR2 FYNNEI. The CDR3 consists of 13 residues. The CDR3 reads CASITDRNTEAFF. Written as DNA, the CDR3 is TGTGCCAGCATCACGGACAGGAACACTGAAGCTTTCTTT.

CDR3 in amino acids: CASSQVRGTGNTDTQYF. CDR3 nucleotides: TGCGCCAGCAGCCAAGTACGCGGAACAGGAAACACAGATACGCAGTATTTT. The V and J genes are TRBV4-1 and TRBJ2-3; perhaps TRBD1 as D (5 bases). The V and J ends lost 1 base and 2 bases respectively, with 16 bases between them. The CDR3 runs 17 residues. From germline, CDR1 is MGHRA and CDR2 YSYEKL.

This sequence joins TRBV14 and TRBJ1-2, with 9 bases fitting TRBD1. CDR1 is SGHDN, CDR2 FVKESK, per germline. The CDR3 consists of 16 residues. V lost 0 bases and J lost 7; bases outside the gene matches: 9. The chain's CDR3 is CASSQDRGGQGAGYTF. As DNA, the CDR3 is TGTGCCAGCAGCCAAGATCGTGGGGGACAGGGAGCTGGCTACACCTTC.